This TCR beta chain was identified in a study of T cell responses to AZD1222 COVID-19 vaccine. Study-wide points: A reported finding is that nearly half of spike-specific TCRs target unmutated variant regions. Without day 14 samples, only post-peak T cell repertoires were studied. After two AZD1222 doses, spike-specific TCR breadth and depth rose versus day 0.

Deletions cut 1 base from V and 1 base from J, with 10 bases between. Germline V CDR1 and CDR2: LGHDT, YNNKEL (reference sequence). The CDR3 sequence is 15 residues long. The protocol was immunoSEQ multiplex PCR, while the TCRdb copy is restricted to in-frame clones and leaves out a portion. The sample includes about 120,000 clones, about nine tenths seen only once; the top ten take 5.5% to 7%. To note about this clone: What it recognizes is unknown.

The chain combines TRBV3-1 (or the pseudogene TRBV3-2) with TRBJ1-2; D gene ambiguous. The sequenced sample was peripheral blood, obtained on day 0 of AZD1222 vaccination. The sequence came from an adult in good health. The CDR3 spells CASSQAVRNNYGYTF. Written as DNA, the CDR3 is TGTGCCAGCAGCCAAGCGGTCCGGAATAACTATGGCTACACCTTC.